The rows below give T cell receptor beta chains drawn from one sample of a study of blood T cell repertoires in COVID-19. This table comes from immunoSEQ multiplex PCR, and its TCRdb copy is limited to in-frame clones, with some not included. The table lists about 62,000 clones, just under 95% of them singletons. The specimen sequenced was peripheral blood. Receptor source: a human donor in a cohort sampled during active COVID-19. Each CDR3 is given with its conserved first and last residue. A D gene is named only where the DNA matches it firmly. Clone size is shown for a subset of rows, as once, few, many or a class of expanded clone.

.	TRBV5-6	.	TRBJ1-5	CASSLGAGGGNQPQHF	TGTGCCAGCAGCTTGGGGGCAGGAGGGGGCAATCAGCCCCAGCATTTT
.	TRBV6-6	.	TRBJ2-7	CAARDSGTYEQYF	TGTGCCGCGCGAGATTCGGGTACCTACGAGCAGTACTTC
.	TRBV12-3/TRBV12-4	.	TRBJ2-7	CASSPSGHYEQYF	TGTGCCAGCAGTCCTTCGGGACACTACGAGCAGTACTTC
.	TRBV19	.	TRBJ1-6	CASSIAATGSPLHF	TGTGCCAGTAGTATCGCAGCTACGGGTTCACCCCTCCACTTT
.	TRBV6-5	.	TRBJ1-5	CASSPVSNQPQHF	TGTGCCAGCAGCCCCGTATCCAATCAGCCCCAGCATTTT
.	TRBV7-2	.	TRBJ2-1	CASGSRNNEQFF	TGTGCCAGCGGGAGTCGGAACAATGAGCAGTTCTTC
.	TRBV6-6	.	TRBJ2-3	CASRLSGAGSTDTQYF	TGTGCCAGCAGACTCTCGGGCGCGGGGAGCACAGATACGCAGTATTTT
.	TRBV5-6	.	TRBJ1-5	CASSSASQARVRPQHF	TGTGCCAGCAGCTCGGCCTCGCAGGCCCGCGTCCGGCCCCAGCATTTT
.	TRBV7-9	once	TRBJ1-1	CASSLSGGTAFF	TGTGCCAGCAGCTTATCGGGCGGGACGGCTTTCTTT
.	TRBV12-3/TRBV12-4	.	TRBJ2-5	CASSLYSQETQYF	TGTGCCAGCAGTTTGTACTCCCAAGAGACCCAGTACTTC
TRBD2	TRBV5-1	.	TRBJ2-7	CASSLGLGGYEQYF	TGCGCCAGCAGCTTAGGACTAGGAGGCTACGAGCAGTACTTC
TRBD2	TRBV6-4	once	TRBJ2-2	CASSWTSGTTGELFF	TGTGCCAGCAGTTGGACTAGCGGAACCACCGGGGAGCTGTTTTTT
.	TRBV4-1	few	TRBJ1-5	CASSQDWAYQPQHF	TGCGCCAGCAGCCAAGATTGGGCTTATCAGCCCCAGCATTTT
.	TRBV11-2	.	TRBJ1-1	CASSQTRPGAFF	TGTGCCAGCAGTCAGACCCGGCCGGGAGCTTTCTTT
.	TRBV25-1	.	TRBJ1-3	CASSGTVMSGNTIYF	TGTGCCAGCAGTGGAACAGTAATGTCAGGAAACACCATATATTTT
.	TRBV12-5	once	TRBJ2-1	CASGLVGSKFF	TGTGCTAGTGGTTTGGTAGGGAGCAAGTTCTTC
TRBD1	TRBV30	.	TRBJ1-5	CAWSQGQGYQPQHF	TGTGCCTGGAGTCAGGGACAGGGATATCAGCCCCAGCATTTT
.	TRBV6-1	.	TRBJ1-1	CASSEGGSGRYTEAFF	TGTGCCAGCAGTGAAGGGGGATCAGGGAGGTACACTGAAGCTTTCTTT
.	TRBV20-1	.	TRBJ1-4	CSASGRVNEKLFF	TGCAGTGCTAGTGGCAGGGTTAATGAAAAACTGTTTTTT
TRBD1	TRBV3-1/TRBV3-2	.	TRBJ1-1	CASKPGGGTEAFF	TGTGCCAGTAAACCAGGGGGCGGCACTGAAGCTTTCTTT
TRBD1	TRBV11-2	.	TRBJ1-3	CASSKIQGASGNTIYF	TGTGCCAGCAGCAAAATTCAGGGGGCTAGCGGAAACACCATATATTTT
.	TRBV7-9	once	TRBJ1-1	CASRPGENTEAFF	TGTGCCAGCAGACCCGGGGAAAACACTGAAGCTTTCTTT
.	TRBV10-3	.	TRBJ2-7	CAISAGVGDEQYF	TGTGCCATCAGTGCGGGAGTAGGGGACGAGCAGTACTTC
TRBD2	TRBV7-6	.	TRBJ2-2	CASSFRFSGRILDDGELFF	TGTGCCAGCAGCTTCCGATTTAGCGGGAGGATATTGGACGACGGGGAGCTGTTTTTT
.	TRBV6-5	.	TRBJ1-2	CASRRDSLNYGYTF	TGTGCCAGCAGGAGGGACTCCTTGAACTATGGCTACACCTTC
TRBD1	TRBV6-2/TRBV6-3	.	TRBJ2-4	CASSWMTGGKNIQYF	TGTGCCAGCAGTTGGATGACAGGGGGCAAAAACATTCAGTACTTC
.	TRBV6-5	once	TRBJ2-5	CASSYSRGKETQYF	TGTGCCAGCAGTTACTCGAGAGGGAAAGAGACCCAGTACTTC
.	TRBV6-2/TRBV6-3	.	TRBJ2-7	CASSSRSGVRPEQYF	TGTGCCAGCAGTTCCCGTTCGGGAGTCAGGCCCGAGCAGTACTTC
.	TRBV25-1	.	TRBJ2-1	CASSREEQFF	TGTGCCAGCAGTCGGGAGGAGCAGTTCTTC
TRBD2	TRBV6-5	once	TRBJ2-3	CASSYIGGGGDTQYF	TGTGCCAGCAGTTATATCGGCGGGGGGGGAGATACGCAGTATTTT
.	TRBV4-1	once	TRBJ2-3	CASSQDRRGIPSTDTQYF	TGCGCCAGCAGCCAAGATAGGAGAGGCATCCCTAGCACAGATACGCAGTATTTT
.	TRBV7-2	.	TRBJ2-2	CASSPESAGTLTGELFF	TGTGCCAGCAGCCCAGAATCGGCCGGGACACTTACCGGGGAGCTGTTTTTT
TRBD2	TRBV7-3	once	TRBJ2-1	CASSFSRGGYNEQFF	TGTGCCAGCAGCTTCTCGCGGGGGGGCTACAATGAGCAGTTCTTC
.	TRBV7-2	.	TRBJ2-5	CASSPPPLGRETQYF	TGTGCCAGCAGCCCACCCCCCCTAGGCCGGGAGACCCAGTACTTC
.	TRBV12-3/TRBV12-4	.	TRBJ1-2	CASSLNGRGLYTF	TGTGCCAGCAGTTTAAACGGTCGAGGACTCTACACCTTC
TRBD1	TRBV28	.	TRBJ1-4	CASKSGTGGEKLFF	TGTGCCAGCAAAAGTGGGACAGGGGGTGAAAAACTGTTTTTT
TRBD2	TRBV5-1	.	TRBJ2-3	CASRPQSGAGGFTDTQYF	TGCGCCAGCAGGCCCCAATCTGGAGCGGGAGGATTCACAGATACGCAGTATTTT
.	TRBV18	.	TRBJ2-5	CASSPTTREETQYF	TGTGCCAGCTCACCTACGACTCGAGAAGAGACCCAGTACTTC
TRBD1	TRBV15	.	TRBJ1-2	CATNPTTGRRVSNYGYTF	TGTGCCACCAACCCGACGACAGGGCGGAGGGTGTCTAACTATGGCTACACCTTC
.	TRBV5-1	.	TRBJ2-3	CASCSEPPTRTDTQYF	TGCGCCAGCTGCTCGGAGCCCCCTACGAGGACAGATACGCAGTATTTT
.	TRBV4-2	.	TRBJ2-2	CASSHSELVSNTGELFF	TGTGCCAGCAGCCACAGTGAACTAGTCTCTAACACCGGGGAGCTGTTTTTT
TRBD1	TRBV28	once	TRBJ2-7	CASSLWGQGLGEQYF	TGTGCCAGCAGTTTATGGGGACAGGGACTGGGCGAGCAGTACTTC
.	TRBV7-2	few	TRBJ2-7	CASRLEGGGYYEQYF	TGTGCCAGCAGACTAGAAGGGGGTGGGTATTACGAGCAGTACTTC
TRBD2	TRBV4-1	.	TRBJ2-5	CASSQSGSGETQYF	TGCGCCAGCAGCCAATCGGGTAGCGGGGAGACCCAGTACTTC
TRBD2	TRBV6-2/TRBV6-3	.	TRBJ2-4	CASSSSPAGDWKNIQYF	TGTGCCAGCAGTTCCTCTCCTGCGGGGGATTGGAAAAACATTCAGTACTTC
TRBD1	TRBV19	.	TRBJ1-5	CASSTPTGGAGPQHF	TGTGCCAGTAGCACACCGACAGGGGGGGCCGGGCCCCAGCATTTT
.	TRBV27	.	TRBJ1-1	CASSPWGGGRLEAFF	TGTGCCAGCAGTCCCTGGGGGGGCGGGAGGCTCGAAGCTTTCTTT
TRBD2	TRBV9	.	TRBJ2-3	CASSVAGTSQDTQYF	TGTGCCAGCAGCGTCGCCGGGACTAGTCAAGATACGCAGTATTTT
.	TRBV4-1	.	TRBJ1-2	CASSQADKANYGYTF	TGCGCCAGCAGCCAAGCCGACAAAGCTAACTATGGCTACACCTTC
.	TRBV7-2	.	TRBJ1-2	CASSLNRDGGYTF	TGTGCCAGCAGCCTAAATCGGGATGGTGGCTACACCTTC
.	TRBV27	few	TRBJ2-7	CASSPYGRGSYEQYF	TGTGCCAGCAGCCCTTATGGAAGGGGCAGCTACGAGCAGTACTTC
.	TRBV9	.	TRBJ1-2	CASAGGFGGYTF	TGTGCCAGCGCGGGAGGGTTCGGCGGCTACACCTTC